This TCR beta chain was identified during a study of shared clonotypes between healthy human individuals. Whole-study context: Donors, aged 18 to 49, were two women and three men.

Of note for this clone: What it recognizes is unknown.

From germline, CDR1 is SGHRS and CDR2 YFSETQ. V was pared by 0 bases and J by 0 bases, with 5 bases of the junction left unmatched. This CDR3 spans 16 amino acids. Broader study findings: A generally larger estimated richness was seen in naive subsets than in memory subsets. It was the few donors that limited the genetic and exposure-history diversity represented.

Study processing details: Junction-only sequences produced by ImmunoSEQ had no quality scores, so filtering differed. This table comes from immunoSEQ multiplex PCR, and its TCRdb copy is limited to in-frame clones, with some not included. Clone size and the V and J calls come from that table; the DNA yielded D and trimming. The sample contains roughly 1 million clones, approximately 70% of which appear only once. Sample: memory CD4+ T cells sorted from blood. Subset defined: CD45RA-negative fraction. The TCR was taken from a man between 18 and 35 years old in good health. The chain uses TRBV5-1 and TRBJ1-2; 7 bases are shared with TRBD1. CDR3 bases: TGCGCCAGCAGCTTGGGCGGACAGGCGGCTAACTATGGCTACACCTTC. Protein: CASSLGGQAANYGYTF.